The T cell receptor (beta chain) under discussion was sequenced for a study of a mutant IDH1 vaccine in newly diagnosed glioma. As for this clone: Its antigen is currently unknown.

The germline V gene has CDR1 LNHDA and CDR2 SQIVND (reference sequence). Trimming took off 5 bases at V and 13 bases at J, with 15 bases between the two ends. This CDR3 comprises 12 residues. Sequencing used immunoSEQ multiplex PCR; TCRdb keeps in-frame clones, though not all of them. The repertoire holds roughly 39,000 clones, with roughly 85% as singletons. Time point meaning: week 5, during vaccination. Doses comprised 300 ug of mutant IDH1 20-mer peptide each, plus topical imiquimod. This chain links TRBV19 with TRBJ1-5, with D perhaps TRBD1 (5 bases). The TCR sequence derives from a middle-aged man with glioma. The sample here was PBMCs, taken from a glioma patient whose treatment included an IDH1 peptide vaccine. The CDR3: CASSPLRQQQHF. The CDR3 DNA sequence: TGTGCCAGTAGTCCTCTTAGACAGCAACAGCATTTT.